One and the same sample provided the 27 T cell receptor beta chains below, sequenced in a study of cytomegalovirus exposure and HLA in healthy donors. The PCR was carried out with 60 Vbeta primers and 13 Jbeta primers. The table came from immunoSEQ multiplex PCR; TCRdb's copy has only in-frame clones and leaves some out. Here the sample spans roughly 200,000 clones, approximately 84% being singletons. The material sequenced was PBMCs. These receptors were taken from a female donor in good health and CMV-seronegative.

The count of this clone is one. V gene TRBV7-9 combines with J gene TRBJ2-7, with TRBD2 matching 14 bases. The J segment lost 4 bases and the V segment lost 5 bases, leaving 7 bases of the junction unmatched. The CDR3 loop spans 16 amino acids. CDR1 SEHNR and CDR2 FQNEAQ come from the germline V gene (reference sequence). The CDR3 spells CASSRGLAGAPYEQYF. The DNA of the CDR3 is TGTGCCAGCAGCCGGGGACTAGCGGGGGCACCTTACGAGCAGTACTTC.

CDR3 in amino acids: CASSYTGTDSYEQYF. In nucleotides, the CDR3 is TGTGCCAGCAGTTATACAGGTACCGACTCCTACGAGCAGTACTTC. This sequence joins TRBV28 and TRBJ2-7, with TRBD1 as a possible D gene (5 bases). The V gene's germline CDR1 is MDHEN and CDR2 SYDVKM. Between the trimmed V and J ends, which lost 4 bases and 0 bases, there was a span of 13 bases. This CDR3 region has 15 residues. The entire variable domain, with the rest obtained from reference TRBV28 and TRBJ2-7, is as follows: DVKVTQSSRYLVKRTGEKVFLECVQDMDHENMFWYRQDPGLGLRLIYFSYDVKMKEKGDIPEGYSVSREKKERFSLILESASTNQTSMYLCASSYTGTDSYEQYFGPGTRLTVT.

The chain employs TRBV20-1 and TRBJ2-3, with 10 bases that match TRBD2. The CDR3 is 11 amino acids. With V trimmed by 8 bases and J by 5 bases, 1 base remained unmatched. CDR1 is DFQATT and CDR2 is SNEGSKA in the germline V gene (reference sequence). CDR3 nucleotides: TGCAGTCTAGCGGGAGTAGATACGCAGTATTTT. It specifies CSLAGVDTQYF.

The V and J genes are TRBV7-3 and TRBJ2-2; a weak D match, TRBD1 (5 bases). The CDR3 is 17 residues long. V shed 2 bases and J shed 9 bases, with 22 bases lying between them. Germline V CDR1 and CDR2: SGHTA, FQGTGA. CDR3 DNA: TGTGCCAGCAGCTTACGGTGCAGGGCCCGTTCGGGCAGGGAGCTGTTTTTT. Protein: CASSLRCRARSGRELFF. Looking up the rest from reference TRBV7-3 and TRBJ2-2 gives the full variable domain: GAGVSQTPSNKVTEKGKYVELRCDPISGHTALYWYRQSLGQGPEFLIYFQGTGAADDSGLPNDRFFAVRPEGSVSTLKIQRTERGDSAVYLCASSLRCRARSGRELFFGEGSRLTVL.

The rearrangement links TRBV6-6 to TRBJ1-3; maybe TRBD1 (5 bases). Germline CDR1 and CDR2: MNHNY and SVGAGI (reference sequence). This CDR3 is 15 amino acids long. V was pared by 0 bases and J by 3 bases, with 9 bases between. The CDR3 here is CASSYSEGNGNTIYF. The CDR3 nucleotides are TGTGCCAGCAGTTACTCGGAGGGGAATGGAAACACCATATATTTT.

The chain has TRBV28 and TRBJ2-2; 7 bases match TRBD2. V shed 7 bases and J 6 bases; nucleotides not matched to a gene: 20. In germline, CDR1 is MDHEN, CDR2 SYDVKM. CDR3 size: 18 residues. The CDR3, as DNA: TGTGCCAGCACCCCACGTCGGGGTAGCGGGCGGACGGCCGGGGAGCTGTTTTTT. Protein product: CASTPRRGSGRTAGELFF.

As concerns this clone: Possible read error: a much larger clone is one base away. The rearrangement joins TRBV19 to TRBJ1-1; maybe TRBD1 (6 bases). V lost 9 bases to trimming and J lost 0 bases, with 11 bases between them. Germline V gene lookup returns CDR1 LNHDA and CDR2 SQIVND (reference sequence). The CDR3 contains 13 residues. CDR3 amino acids: CASWTDMNTEAFF. CDR3 sequence (DNA): TGTGCCAGCTGGACAGACATGAACACTGAAGCTTTCTTT. Based on the CDR3 plus reference TRBV19 and TRBJ1-1, the full variable domain is DGGITQSPKYLFRKEGQNVTLSCEQNLNHDAMYWYRQDPGQGLRLIYYSQIVNDFQKGDIAEGYSVSREKKESFPLTVTSAQKNPTAFYLCASWTDMNTEAFFGQGTRLTVV.

This rearrangement joins TRBV27 to TRBJ2-1, with 8 bases that match TRBD2. CDR1 MNHEY and CDR2 SMNVEV come from the germline V gene (reference sequence). The trim removed 2 bases at V and 0 bases at J, leaving 0 bases unmatched. The CDR3 covers 15 residues. CDR3 DNA sequence: TGTGCCAGCAGTTTAGGGACTAGCTCCTACAATGAGCAGTTCTTC. Residues: CASSLGTSSYNEQFF.

V is TRBV28 and J is TRBJ2-5; 11 nucleotides agree with TRBD2. Trimming at V came to 11 bases and at J to 5 bases, leaving 7 bases not matched to a gene. This CDR3 spans 13 amino acids. CDR1 is MDHEN and CDR2 is SYDVKM in the germline V gene. CDR3 nucleotides: TGTGCCCTTAGCGGGAGGGCCGGGGAGACCCAGTACTTC. This encodes CALSGRAGETQYF.

This clone was recorded a few times. J is TRBJ1-2 and V is TRBV30, with unresolved D. CDR1 GTSNPN and CDR2 SVGIG come from the germline V gene (reference sequence). Trimming removed 2 bases from V and 0 bases from J, with 10 bases in between. CDR3 length: 14 amino acids. The CDR3 DNA is TGTGCCTGGAGTTGGCGGAATACTAACTATGGCTACACCTTC. Its protein is CAWSWRNTNYGYTF.

This clone appeared a few times. This chain uses TRBV7-9 with TRBJ2-1; D uncertain. The CDR3 totals 16 residues. CDR1 is SEHNR, CDR2 FQNEAQ, per germline (reference sequence). V lost 1 base and J 6 bases, leaving 16 bases between the germline ends. Here the CDR3 reads CASSLGALVGRNEQFF. The CDR3 DNA reads TGTGCCAGCAGCTTAGGTGCCTTGGTGGGCCGCAATGAGCAGTTCTTC.

The rearrangement uses TRBV11-3 and TRBJ2-5, with 7 bases that match TRBD2. This CDR3 spans 14 amino acids. Germline V gene lookup returns CDR1 SGHNT and CDR2 YENEEA. J lost 0 bases, V lost 3 bases, and 1 base had no gene match. The CDR3 DNA sequence: TGTGCCAGCAGCTTGGGGGGGTACCAAGAGACCCAGTACTTC. Protein sequence: CASSLGGYQETQYF.

The chain couples TRBV7-2 to TRBJ1-3, with a weak D call TRBD1 (5 bases). Germline V CDR1 and CDR2: SGHTA, FQGNSA. The CDR3 is 15 amino acids. Deletions cut 3 bases from V and 0 bases from J, with 9 bases between. CDR3: CASSLGPSSGNTIYF. CDR3 nucleotide sequence: TGTGCCAGCAGCTTGGGGCCGTCCTCTGGAAACACCATATATTTT. Variable domain in full (rest from reference TRBV7-2 and TRBJ1-3): GAGVSQSPSNKVTEKGKDVELRCDPISGHTALYWYRQSLGQGLEFLIYFQGNSAPDKSGLPSDRFSAERTGGSVSTLTIQRTQQEDSAVYLCASSLGPSSGNTIYFGEGSWLTVV.

This chain joins TRBV5-4 and TRBJ2-1; TRBD2 aligns across 7 bases. Germline lookup yields CDR1 SGHNT and CDR2 YYREEE (reference sequence). V dropped 2 bases and J dropped 5; count of bases not matched to a gene: 10. The CDR3 runs 16 residues. CDR3 region: CASSFTLSAGDNEQFF. In DNA form, the CDR3 reads TGTGCCAGCAGCTTTACCCTTAGCGCGGGGGACAATGAGCAGTTCTTC. The full variable domain, completed using reference TRBV5-4 and TRBJ2-1, is ETGVTQSPTHLIKTRGQQVTLRCSSQSGHNTVSWYQQALGQGPQFIFQYYREEENGRGNFPPRFSGLQFPNYSSELNVNALELDDSALYLCASSFTLSAGDNEQFFGPGTRLTVL.

This clone was observed a handful of times. The chain has TRBV29-1 and TRBJ1-2; TRBD1 matches at 9 bases. The V gene end was trimmed by 5 bases and the J gene end by 8 bases; junction bases not matched to a gene: 6. The CDR3 sequence is 12 residues long. Germline-derived CDR1 and CDR2 are SQVTM and ANQGSEA. The CDR3 nucleotides read TGCAGCGTTTGGGACAGGGAGGTGGGCTACACCTTC. It codes for CSVWDREVGYTF.

The genes are TRBV12-5 and TRBJ2-7, with 7 nucleotides matching TRBD2. This CDR3 spans 19 amino acids. The junction had 21 bases not matched to a gene; V was cut back by 7 bases and J by 0 bases. Germline V lookup: CDR1 LGHNT, CDR2 FRNRAP. The CDR3 here is CASAFSPRDYYRSSYEQYF. The CDR3 DNA reads TGTGCTAGTGCCTTTTCCCCCCGGGACTACTACCGAAGCTCCTACGAGCAGTACTTC. Together with reference TRBV12-5 and TRBJ2-7, the CDR3 gives the full variable domain: DARVTQTPRHKVTEMGQEVTMRCQPILGHNTVFWYRQTMMQGLELLAYFRNRAPLDDSGMPKDRFSAEMPDATLATLKIQPSEPRDSAVYFCASAFSPRDYYRSSYEQYFGPGTRLTVT.

The chain joins TRBV6-1 to TRBJ2-6; no clear D gene. Germline V lookup: CDR1 MNHNS, CDR2 SASEGT. V gave up 5 bases and J gave up 0 bases, with 8 bases separating them. There are 15 residues in the CDR3. Written as DNA, the CDR3 is TGTGCCAGCAGTACATACAGCTCTGGGGCCAACGTCCTGACTTTC. This encodes CASSTYSSGANVLTF.

This clone has more than one count but fewer than ten. The CDR3 loop is CASSVAVGVPKSQETQYF. In DNA, the CDR3 is TGTGCCAGCAGCGTAGCGGTAGGAGTACCCAAGTCGCAAGAGACCCAGTACTTC. The chain links TRBV9 to TRBJ2-5; D remains ambiguous. Germline V gives CDR1 SGDLS, CDR2 YYNGEE. V dropped 0 bases and J dropped 2 bases, with 20 bases sitting between them. CDR3 length equals 18 residues.

This clone was seen more than once but under ten times. The rearrangement links TRBV6-5 to TRBJ2-7, with 8 bases lining up with TRBD1. Germline lookup yields CDR1 MNHEY and CDR2 SVGAGI. V lost 6 bases and J lost 0; bases outside the gene matches: 1. The CDR3 totals 13 residues. DNA of the CDR3: TGTGCCAGCAGGACAGGGGACTCCTACGAGCAGTACTTC. Amino acids: CASRTGDSYEQYF.

The chain joins TRBV4-3 to TRBJ2-7; 15 bases agree with TRBD2. Germline trimming cut 4 bases from V and 3 bases from J; bases unmatched to any gene: 4. The CDR3 is 16 amino acids. Germline V gives CDR1 LGHNA, CDR2 YSLEER. The CDR3 region has the DNA TGCGCCAGCAGCCGCGGACTAGCGGGAGGGAACTACGAGCAGTACTTC. Its translation is CASSRGLAGGNYEQYF.

The chain recombines TRBV18 with TRBJ1-4, with D unclear. This CDR3 is 13 amino acids long. CDR1 and CDR2 (germline): KGHSH, LQKENI. Trimming took 6 bases from V and 8 from J, leaving 13 bases between them. The CDR3 loop reads CASSAGSREKLFF. CDR3 DNA sequence: TGTGCCAGCTCTGCGGGGTCGCGGGAAAAACTGTTTTTT.

The rearrangement uses TRBV7-9 and TRBJ2-5, with TRBD2 matching over 12 bases. CDR3 length equals 15 residues. Per the germline V gene, CDR1 is SEHNR and CDR2 is FQNEAQ (reference sequence). Germline trimming cut 5 bases from V and 3 bases from J; bases unmatched to any gene: 4. The CDR3 sequence is CASSARLAGEETQYF. As DNA, the CDR3 is TGTGCCAGCAGCGCCCGACTAGCGGGAGAAGAGACCCAGTACTTC.

This clone was recorded a few times. The chain carries TRBV19 and TRBJ1-6; D remains unclear. CDR1 LNHDA and CDR2 SQIVND come from the germline V gene (reference sequence). The CDR3 totals 14 residues. V was pared by 5 bases and J by 7 bases, with 12 bases between. CDR3 sequence (DNA): TGTGCCAGTAGTCCCCGCGTCGGGAATTCACCCCTCCACTTT. It yields the protein CASSPRVGNSPLHF.

This chain links TRBV30 with TRBJ1-2; 8 bases are shared with TRBD1. Germline CDR1 GTSNPN, CDR2 SVGIG (reference sequence). V shed 2 bases and J 4 bases; nucleotides not matched to a gene: 6. The CDR3 length is 14 residues. The CDR3 is CAWSPPTGGYGYTF. CDR3 coding DNA: TGTGCCTGGAGTCCACCTACAGGGGGCTATGGCTACACCTTC.

J is TRBJ2-7 and V is TRBV6-6; no clear D. The CDR3 contains 12 residues. V was cut by 5 bases and J by 1 base, with 6 bases left in between. Germline V CDR1 and CDR2: MNHNY, SVGAGI (reference sequence). For the CDR3, the DNA is TGTGCCAGCAGTCCCGCGTCCTACGAGCAGTACTTC. Translating it yields CASSPASYEQYF.

The chain recombines TRBV4-2 with TRBJ2-5; 11 bases match TRBD2. Germline V CDR1 and CDR2: LGHNA, YNFKEQ. This CDR3 region has 14 residues. Trimming at V came to 4 bases and at J to 3 bases, leaving 1 base not matched to a gene. As DNA, the CDR3 is TGTGCCAGCAGCCCGACTAGCGGGGAAGAGACCCAGTACTTC. The encoded protein is CASSPTSGEETQYF.

V gene TRBV18 combines with J gene TRBJ2-3; 13 bases agree with TRBD2. The germline V gene has CDR1 KGHSH and CDR2 LQKENI. V shed 3 bases, J shed 4 bases, and the junction held 1 base outside the gene matches. There are 15 residues in the CDR3. The CDR3 DNA follows: TGTGCCAGCTCACCCGGACTAGCGGGGGCAGATACGCAGTATTTT. It specifies CASSPGLAGADTQYF.